The source of this TCR beta chain is a study of T cell changes during pregnancy in multiple sclerosis. This CDR3 comprises 14 residues. Looked up from germline, CDR1 is SNHLY and CDR2 is FYNNEI. Trimming removed 7 bases from V and 8 bases from J; junction bases left unmatched: 9. TCRdb's table, derived via immunoSEQ multiplex PCR, lists solely in-frame clones and lacks some. The data contain 85,000 to 120,000 clones, about 90% of them seen just once; the ten biggest clones take up roughly 1.7%. The receptor's source is a female donor with multiple sclerosis, enrolled in a pregnancy study. The source material was peripheral blood, sampled after pregnancy. The chain uses TRBV2 and TRBJ1-2; 11 bases align to TRBD1. CDR3 DNA: TGTGCCAGCATTTGGGACAGGGGGTCAGGCGGCTACACCTTC. It is translated as CASIWDRGSGGYTF. The full variable domain, with the rest looked up from reference TRBV2 and TRBJ1-2, is EPEVTQTPSHQVTQMGQEVILRCVPISNHLYFYWYRQILGQKVEFLVSFYNNEISEKSEIFDDQFSVERPDGSNFTLKIRSTKLEDSAMYFCASIWDRGSGGYTFGSGTRLTVV.